The rows below give T cell receptor beta chains drawn from one sample of a study of blood T cell repertoires in COVID-19. Measured with immunoSEQ multiplex PCR; TCRdb has only the in-frame clones, and not every one. The data contain 150,000 to 200,000 clones, almost 90% of them seen just once; the ten biggest clones take up 0.5% to 0.75%. The sample was peripheral blood. Receptors originate from a man in his fifties or sixties with acute or convalescent COVID-19. Each CDR3 is given with its conserved first and last residue. The D gene is left open where the match is weak. Rows may omit the clone size; those that give it use once, few, many or a size class.

J,V,size,D,DNA,CDR3
TRBJ2-4,TRBV10-3,once,TRBD2,TGTGCCATCAGTGAGTCGCGGGGGGCGGTCAAAAACATTCAGTACTTC,CAISESRGAVKNIQYF
TRBJ2-2,TRBV11-2,NA,NA,TGTGCCAGCAGCCGAGGAACAGGGCCAGCCGGGGAGCTGTTTTTT,CASSRGTGPAGELFF
TRBJ1-5,TRBV5-5,NA,TRBD1,TGTGCCAGCGGGACGACAGGGACCGAAAATCAGCCCCAGCATTTT,CASGTTGTENQPQHF
TRBJ1-1,TRBV5-6,NA,TRBD1,TGTGCCAGCAGTTTCACTGGGACAGGGGGGGGGACTGAAGCTTTCTTT,CASSFTGTGGGTEAFF
TRBJ2-7,TRBV19,NA,TRBD2,TGTGCCAGTGGGAGCGGGATTGGGTCCTACGAGCAGTACTTC,CASGSGIGSYEQYF
TRBJ1-5,TRBV9,NA,NA,TGTGCCAGCAGCGTAGGGACAGATAATAGCAATCAGCCCCAGCATTTT,CASSVGTDNSNQPQHF
TRBJ1-4,TRBV19,NA,NA,TGTGCCAGTAGTTCAGGTGGATATGAAAAACTGTTTTTT,CASSSGGYEKLFF
TRBJ2-7,TRBV5-1,NA,NA,TGCGCCAGCAGCTTCTCCCGGGACATTACCTACGAGCAGTACTTC,CASSFSRDITYEQYF
TRBJ2-1,TRBV7-9,NA,TRBD2,TGTGCCAGCAGCCTAGGGAGGGGTGAGCAGTTCTTC,CASSLGRGEQFF
TRBJ2-2,TRBV7-2,NA,NA,TGTGCCAGCAGCTTAATGGGACTGAACACCGGGGAGCTGTTTTTT,CASSLMGLNTGELFF
TRBJ1-4,TRBV18,NA,TRBD1,TGTGCCAGCTCACAGACAGGGGAGATGTTTTTT,CASSQTGEMFF
TRBJ1-4,TRBV6-4,few,TRBD1,TGTGCCAGCAGTGACGGCCATTCCCGGGACAGGGGGCTCGGAATTAATGAAAAACTGTTTTTT,CASSDGHSRDRGLGINEKLFF
TRBJ1-2,TRBV19,NA,NA,TGTGCCAGTAGTATATTCGGGACAACTAACTATGGCTACACCTTC,CASSIFGTTNYGYTF
TRBJ2-5,TRBV5-1,NA,NA,TGCGCCAGCAGCCCGAACGGTAGACAAGATACCCAGTACTTC,CASSPNGRQDTQYF
TRBJ1-2,TRBV6-2/TRBV6-3,NA,TRBD1,TGTGCCAGCAGCCGGCCCGGGACAGGGAATGGCTACACCTTC,CASSRPGTGNGYTF
TRBJ2-7,TRBV19,NA,TRBD2,TGTGCCAGTAGAGGGCGGCGGGAGAGGGTGTACTTC,CASRGRRERVYF
TRBJ1-5,TRBV28,NA,TRBD1,TGTGCCAGCAGTCCCCACAGGGGTAGGCAGGCGGATAGCAATCAGCCCCAGCATTTT,CASSPHRGRQADSNQPQHF
TRBJ1-2,TRBV18,NA,NA,TGTGCCAGCTACACCAATGAGGGGGATGGCTACACCTTC,CASYTNEGDGYTF
TRBJ1-2,TRBV5-1,NA,NA,TGCGCCAGCAGCTTGGGAGCCACCTCGGGCTATGGCTACACCTTC,CASSLGATSGYGYTF
TRBJ2-1,TRBV6-5,once,TRBD1,TGTGCCAGCAGAGGGACAGGGAATCTTAATGAGCAGTTCTTC,CASRGTGNLNEQFF
TRBJ2-1,TRBV28,NA,NA,TGTGCCAGCAGTTTTGGGCAGCACAATGAGCAGTTCTTC,CASSFGQHNEQFF
TRBJ1-5,TRBV27,few,NA,TGTGCCAGCAGTTTATCTGCAGGGGTCAACAATCAGCCCCAGCATTTT,CASSLSAGVNNQPQHF
TRBJ1-2,TRBV5-1,NA,NA,TGCGCCAGCAGCTTGACGGTGGACAAGTACTATGGCTACACCTTC,CASSLTVDKYYGYTF
TRBJ1-3,TRBV5-5,NA,TRBD1,TGTGCCAGCAGCTTTCTGACAGGGGGCGCGGGAAACACCATATATTTT,CASSFLTGGAGNTIYF
TRBJ2-1,TRBV18,NA,NA,TGTGCCAGCTACGGAGGTCCTTCTCGCAATGAGCAGTTCTTC,CASYGGPSRNEQFF
TRBJ1-5,TRBV18,NA,NA,TGTGCCAGCTCACCAAGGGGCATAGATAGCAATCAGCCCCAGCATTTT,CASSPRGIDSNQPQHF
TRBJ2-2,TRBV5-4,NA,NA,TGTGCCAGCAGCTTGGGGCAGGAAGACACCGGGGAGCTGTTTTTT,CASSLGQEDTGELFF
TRBJ1-5,TRBV6-6,NA,NA,TGTGCCAGCAGTTACTCTGGGGGGAGAGGTCAGCCCCAGCATTTT,CASSYSGGRGQPQHF
TRBJ2-1,TRBV9,NA,TRBD2,TGTGCCAGCAGCGTAGTGGCGGGGGGCGTCAATGAGCAGTTCTTC,CASSVVAGGVNEQFF
TRBJ2-1,TRBV5-1,NA,NA,TGCGCCAGCAGCTTCTACAGCATGCGTACTGAGCAGTTCTTC,CASSFYSMRTEQFF
TRBJ2-7,TRBV19,NA,NA,TGTGCCAGTAGTATAGACAGGGGAGACGAGCAGTACTTC,CASSIDRGDEQYF
TRBJ2-1,TRBV27,NA,TRBD2,TGTGCCAGCAGTTTATCGGGCGGTAGCGGGAGTGAGCAGTTCTTC,CASSLSGGSGSEQFF
TRBJ2-1,TRBV3-1/TRBV3-2,NA,NA,TGTGCCAGCAGCCAAAGGGGGACAAAAAGCGCCCCCAATGAGCAGTTCTTC,CASSQRGTKSAPNEQFF
TRBJ1-3,TRBV7-2,NA,TRBD1,TGTGCCAGCAGTTTACAGGGGGCCACTGGAAACACCATATATTTT,CASSLQGATGNTIYF
TRBJ2-3,TRBV3-1/TRBV3-2,NA,TRBD2,TGTGCCAGCAGCCAAGGCTCTAGCGGGGGGAGAAGCACAGATACGCAGTATTTT,CASSQGSSGGRSTDTQYF
TRBJ2-1,TRBV6-2/TRBV6-3,NA,NA,TGTGCCAGCAGTTATACAGGACTATACAATGAGCAGTTCTTC,CASSYTGLYNEQFF
TRBJ2-6,TRBV20-1,NA,NA,TGCAGTGCTACCTGGTACAAATCCCTGACTTTC,CSATWYKSLTF
TRBJ2-2,TRBV5-1,few,TRBD1,TGCGCCAGCAGCCTAGACAGGGTCGACACCGGGGAGCTGTTTTTT,CASSLDRVDTGELFF
TRBJ1-6,TRBV28,NA,NA,TGTGCCAGCTGGGGGGGCAATCATTCACCCCTCCACTTT,CASWGGNHSPLHF
TRBJ1-1,TRBV5-6,many,TRBD1,TGTGCCAGCAGCTTGGAGGGACAGGCCCACTTT,CASSLEGQAHF
TRBJ2-5,TRBV6-5,NA,NA,TGTGCCAGCAGTAACAGGGTGCGGGAGACCCAGTACTTC,CASSNRVRETQYF
TRBJ1-5,TRBV5-1,NA,TRBD1,TGCGCCAGCAGCACAGGGGATAGCAATCAGCCCCAGCATTTT,CASSTGDSNQPQHF
TRBJ2-3,TRBV28,NA,NA,TGTGCCAGCAGCCGGGTGGGGGGGGCGAATACGCAGTATTTT,CASSRVGGANTQYF
TRBJ1-5,TRBV7-2,few,NA,TGTGCCAGCAGCTTGGGGGGGGGCAATCAGCCCCAGCATTTT,CASSLGGGNQPQHF
TRBJ2-7,TRBV5-1,NA,TRBD1,TGCGCCAGCAGCCTTCTGGACAGGGAAAGCCACGAGCAGTACTTC,CASSLLDRESHEQYF
TRBJ2-1,TRBV12-3/TRBV12-4,NA,NA,TGTGCCAGCAGTGGCGACTCACATGAGCAGTTCTTC,CASSGDSHEQFF
TRBJ2-7,TRBV18,NA,TRBD1,TGTGCCAGCTCACCGCAAGGACAGGCCAATTTAAACGAGCAGTACTTC,CASSPQGQANLNEQYF
TRBJ1-1,TRBV18,NA,NA,TGTGCCAGCTCACCTACATCGGGGGGCACAACCATGAACACTGAAGCTTTCTTT,CASSPTSGGTTMNTEAFF